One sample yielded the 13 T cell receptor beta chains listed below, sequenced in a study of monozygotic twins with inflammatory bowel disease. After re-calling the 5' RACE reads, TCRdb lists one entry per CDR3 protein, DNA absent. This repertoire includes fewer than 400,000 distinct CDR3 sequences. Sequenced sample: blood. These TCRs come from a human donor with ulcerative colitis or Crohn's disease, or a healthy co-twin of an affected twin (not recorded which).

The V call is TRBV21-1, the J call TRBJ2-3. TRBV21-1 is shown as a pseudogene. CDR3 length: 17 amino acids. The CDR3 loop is CASSKFLQSTSTDTQYF.

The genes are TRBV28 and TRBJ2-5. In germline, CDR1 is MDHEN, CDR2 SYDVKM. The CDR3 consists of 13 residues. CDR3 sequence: CASSLFREETQYF.

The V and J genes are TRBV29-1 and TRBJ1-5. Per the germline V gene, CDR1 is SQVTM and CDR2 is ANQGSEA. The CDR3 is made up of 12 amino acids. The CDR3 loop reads CSVALNNQPQHF. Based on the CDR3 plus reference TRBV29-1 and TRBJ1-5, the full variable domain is SAVISQKPSRDICQRGTSLTIQCQVDSQVTMMFWYRQQPGQSLTLIATANQGSEATYESGFVIDKFPISRPNLTFSTLTVSNMSPEDSSIYLCSVALNNQPQHFGDGTRLSIL.

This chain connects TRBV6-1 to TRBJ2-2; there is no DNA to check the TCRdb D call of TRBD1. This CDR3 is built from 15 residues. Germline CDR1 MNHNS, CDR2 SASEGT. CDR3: CASSQDRGDTGELFF.

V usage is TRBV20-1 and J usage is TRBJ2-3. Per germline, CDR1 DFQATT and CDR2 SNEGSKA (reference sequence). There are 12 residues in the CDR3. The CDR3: CSARENTDTQYF.

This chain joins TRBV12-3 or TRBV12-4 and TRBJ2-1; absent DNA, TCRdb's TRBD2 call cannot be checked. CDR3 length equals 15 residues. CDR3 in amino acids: CASSLGRRASNEQFF.

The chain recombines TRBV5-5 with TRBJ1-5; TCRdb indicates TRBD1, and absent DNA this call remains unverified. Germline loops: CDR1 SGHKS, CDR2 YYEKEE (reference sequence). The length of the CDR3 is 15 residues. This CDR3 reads CASSYRGEGNQPQHF. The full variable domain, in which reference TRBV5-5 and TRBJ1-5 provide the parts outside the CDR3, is DAGVTQSPTHLIKTRGQQVTLRCSPISGHKSVSWYQQVLGQGPQFIFQYYEKEERGRGNFPDRFSARQFPNYSSELNVNALLLGDSALYLCASSYRGEGNQPQHFGDGTRLSIL.

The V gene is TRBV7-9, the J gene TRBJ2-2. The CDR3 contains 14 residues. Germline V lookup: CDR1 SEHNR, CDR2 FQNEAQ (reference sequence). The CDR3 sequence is CASRVNGQQGELFF.

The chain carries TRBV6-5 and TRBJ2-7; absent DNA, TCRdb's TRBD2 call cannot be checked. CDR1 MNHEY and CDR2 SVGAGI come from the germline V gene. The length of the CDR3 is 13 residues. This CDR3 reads CASSKTSGRPGDF.

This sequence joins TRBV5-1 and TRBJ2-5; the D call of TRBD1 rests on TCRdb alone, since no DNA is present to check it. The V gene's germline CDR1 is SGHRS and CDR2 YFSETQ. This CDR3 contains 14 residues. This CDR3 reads CASRTARGQETQYF.

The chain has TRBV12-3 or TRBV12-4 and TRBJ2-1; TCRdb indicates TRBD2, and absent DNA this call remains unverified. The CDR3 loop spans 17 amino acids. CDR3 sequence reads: CASSPGTQRGGYNEQFF.

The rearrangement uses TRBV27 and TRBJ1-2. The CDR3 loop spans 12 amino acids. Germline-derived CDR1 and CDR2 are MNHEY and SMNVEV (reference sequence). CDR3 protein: CANYDHPAGYTF.

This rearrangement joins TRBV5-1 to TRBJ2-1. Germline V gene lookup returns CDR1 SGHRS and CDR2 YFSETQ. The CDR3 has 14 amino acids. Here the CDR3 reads CASSFRQSRDEQFF.